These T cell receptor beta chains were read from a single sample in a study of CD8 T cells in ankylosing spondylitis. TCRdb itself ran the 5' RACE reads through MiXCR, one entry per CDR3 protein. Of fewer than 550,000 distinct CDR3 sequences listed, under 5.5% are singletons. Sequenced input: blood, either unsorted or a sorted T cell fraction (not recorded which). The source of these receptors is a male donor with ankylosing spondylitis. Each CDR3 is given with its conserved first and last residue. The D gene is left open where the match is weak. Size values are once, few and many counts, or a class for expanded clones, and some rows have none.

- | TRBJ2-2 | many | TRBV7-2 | TGTGCCAGCAGCCCATATTTAGGGGCCGGGGAGCTGTTTTTT | CASSPYLGAGELFF
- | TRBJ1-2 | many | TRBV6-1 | TGTGCCAGCAGCCGAAGACGGGCCACGGGGTTCGACTATGGCTACACCTTC | CASSRRRATGFDYGYTF
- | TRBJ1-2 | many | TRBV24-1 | TGTGCCACCAGTGATAGGACCGCCGGTGGCTACACCTTC | CATSDRTAGGYTF
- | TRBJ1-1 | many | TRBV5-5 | TGTGCCAGCCTCAAGGTCCCAGTGAACACTGAAGCTTTCTTT | CASLKVPVNTEAFF
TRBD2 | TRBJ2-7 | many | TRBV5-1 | TGCGCCAGCAGCAGCGGGGGAGACCTCTACGAGCAGTACTTC | CASSSGGDLYEQYF
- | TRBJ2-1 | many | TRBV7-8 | TGTGCCAGCAGCATTCTGGCTGGGAGCTCCTACAATGAGCAGTTCTTC | CASSILAGSSYNEQFF
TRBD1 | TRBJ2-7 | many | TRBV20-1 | TGCGGTTGGGTTCGACAGGGGGCAAGCGGCGAGCAGTACTTC | CGWVRQGASGEQYF
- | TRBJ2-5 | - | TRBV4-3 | TGCGCCAGCAGCCAAGCCGGGAACCTTCAAGAGACCCAGTACTTC | CASSQAGNLQETQYF
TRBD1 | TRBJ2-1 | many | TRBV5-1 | TGCGCCAGCAGCTTGGCCAGACAGGGGGTTTTCAATGAGCAGTTCTTC | CASSLARQGVFNEQFF
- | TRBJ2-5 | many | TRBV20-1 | TGCAGCTGGGGGGAAGAGACCCAGTACTTC | CSWGEETQYF
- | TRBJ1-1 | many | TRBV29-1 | TGCAGCGTCACCAGGGGAGAACTCACTGAAGCTTTCTTT | CSVTRGELTEAFF
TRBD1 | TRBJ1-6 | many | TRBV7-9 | TGTGCCAGCAGCCCACTCAAGGGGGCGAAATCACCCCTCCACTTT | CASSPLKGAKSPLHF
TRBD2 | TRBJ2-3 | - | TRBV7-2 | TGTGCCAGCAGCTTAGCGATGACTAGCGGGGCTAGCACAGATACGCAGTATTTT | CASSLAMTSGASTDTQYF
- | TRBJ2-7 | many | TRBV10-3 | TGTGCCATGAGCCCAACCGGGACATCATCCTACGAGCAGTACTTC | CAMSPTGTSSYEQYF
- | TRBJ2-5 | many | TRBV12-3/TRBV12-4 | TGTGCCAGCAGCGAACAGGGTTCGGAGACCCAGTACTTC | CASSEQGSETQYF
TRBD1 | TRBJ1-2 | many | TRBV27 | TGTGCCAGCAGTTTAACAGGGGACTCTGGCTACACCTTC | CASSLTGDSGYTF
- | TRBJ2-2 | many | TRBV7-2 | TGTGCCAGCAGCCCCCAGCTTTCCGGGGAGCTGTTTTTT | CASSPQLSGELFF
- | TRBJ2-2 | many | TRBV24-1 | TGTGCCACCAGTGATTTGCGAGCGGAGAACACCGGGGAGCTGTTTTTT | CATSDLRAENTGELFF
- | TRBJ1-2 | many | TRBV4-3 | TGCGCCAGCAGCCAAGTGACACACTATGGCTACACCTTC | CASSQVTHYGYTF
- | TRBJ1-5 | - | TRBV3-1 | TGTGCCAGCAGCCTTGCCCTCGATGGGGCGACCCAGCATTTT | CASSLALDGATQHF
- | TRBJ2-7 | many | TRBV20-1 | TGCAGTGCTAGGGCAGATTATTCCTACGAGCAGTACTTC | CSARADYSYEQYF
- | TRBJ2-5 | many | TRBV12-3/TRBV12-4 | TGTGCCAGCAGTATCAATAGGGGTCAAGAGACCCAGTACTTC | CASSINRGQETQYF
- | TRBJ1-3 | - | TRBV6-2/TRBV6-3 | TGTGCCAGCAGTTACCTGGCGGATGCTCGGAGAGGAAACACCATATATTTT | CASSYLADARRGNTIYF
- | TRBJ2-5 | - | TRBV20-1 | TGCAGTGCTAGCCGGGGCGGGACCCAAGAGACCCAGTACTTC | CSASRGGTQETQYF
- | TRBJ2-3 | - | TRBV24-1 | TGTGCCACCAGTGTTCCCACCCTGGGTACGCAGTATTTT | CATSVPTLGTQYF
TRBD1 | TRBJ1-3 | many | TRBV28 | TGTGCCAGCAGCTCCGGGACAGTACTAAACACCATATATTTT | CASSSGTVLNTIYF
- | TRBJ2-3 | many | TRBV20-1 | TGCAGTGCTAGAGCTAACTACGTCGATACGCAGTATTTT | CSARANYVDTQYF
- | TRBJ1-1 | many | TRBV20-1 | TGCAGTGGATTGGAGGGGTCGATCCCTGAAGCTTTCTTT | CSGLEGSIPEAFF
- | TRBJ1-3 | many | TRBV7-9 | TGTGCCAGCAGCTTAGGGACGAGCTCTGGAAACACCATATATTTT | CASSLGTSSGNTIYF
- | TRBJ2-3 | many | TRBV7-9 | TGTGCCAGCAGCTTTGACAGAAGCACAGATACGCAGTATTTT | CASSFDRSTDTQYF
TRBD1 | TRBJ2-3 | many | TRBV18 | TGTGCCAGCTCACCTTTGGGACAGGGGACCCCAGATACGCAGTATTTT | CASSPLGQGTPDTQYF
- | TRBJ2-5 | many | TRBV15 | TGTGCCACCAGCGATAGACTAGGTGCCTTGGGAGAGACCCAGTACTTC | CATSDRLGALGETQYF
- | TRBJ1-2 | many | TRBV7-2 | TGTGCCAGCAGCTTAGCCTCCGGACAGAACTATGGCTACACCTTC | CASSLASGQNYGYTF
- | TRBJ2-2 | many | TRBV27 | TGTGCCAGCAGTGGGCAGGGGGGGACCGGGGAGCTGTTTTTT | CASSGQGGTGELFF
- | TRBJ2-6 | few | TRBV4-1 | TGCGCCAGCAGCCAAGTCGGCCTTGGGTCTGGGGCCAACGTCCTGACTTTC | CASSQVGLGSGANVLTF
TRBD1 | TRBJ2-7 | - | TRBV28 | TGTGCCAGCGTTGAAGGGACAGGGGGCTACGAGCAGTACTTC | CASVEGTGGYEQYF
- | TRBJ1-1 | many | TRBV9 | TGTGCCAGCAGCGTAGGGGGACAGAACACTGAAGCTTTCTTT | CASSVGGQNTEAFF
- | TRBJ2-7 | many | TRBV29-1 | TGCAGCGTTCAGGTGGATGGCGAGCAGTACTTC | CSVQVDGEQYF
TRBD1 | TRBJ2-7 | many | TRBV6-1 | TGTGCCAGCACTGAGACAGGGACCGACGAGCAGTACTTC | CASTETGTDEQYF
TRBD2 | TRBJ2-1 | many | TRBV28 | TGTGCCAGCCATACCCCAGAGGGACTAGCGAGAAATGAGCAGTTCTTC | CASHTPEGLARNEQFF
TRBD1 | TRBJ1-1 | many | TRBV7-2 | TGTGCCAGTCGACAGGGGATACACACTGAAGCTTTCTTT | CASRQGIHTEAFF
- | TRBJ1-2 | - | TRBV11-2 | TGTGCCAGCAGCTTATTCAGGGTTGACTATGGCTACACCTTC | CASSLFRVDYGYTF
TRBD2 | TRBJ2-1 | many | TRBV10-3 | TGTGCCATCAGTGGGGGACTAGATCAGGTTGGCCCCTTCTATGATGAGCAGTTCTTC | CAISGGLDQVGPFYDEQFF
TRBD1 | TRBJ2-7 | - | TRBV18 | TGTGCCAGCTCACCATTGGACAGGGGGCGCGAGCAGTACTTC | CASSPLDRGREQYF
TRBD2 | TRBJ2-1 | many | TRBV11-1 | TGTGCCAGCAGCCCAGGACTAGCGGGAGTTCTTCGCAACTACAATGAGCAGTTCTTC | CASSPGLAGVLRNYNEQFF
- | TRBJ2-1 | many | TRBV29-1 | TGCAGCGTTGAGGGGGACGGACACAATGAGCAGTTCTTC | CSVEGDGHNEQFF
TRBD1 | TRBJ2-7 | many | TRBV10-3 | TGTGCCATCAGTGAGCACTTCTCGAGGACAGGGGGGTACGAGCAGTACTTC | CAISEHFSRTGGYEQYF
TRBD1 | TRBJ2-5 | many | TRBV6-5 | TGTGCCAGCAGTAGGACAGGCCAGACCCAGTACTTC | CASSRTGQTQYF
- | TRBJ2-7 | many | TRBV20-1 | TGCAGTGCTACGGACAGATCCTACGAGCAGTACTTC | CSATDRSYEQYF
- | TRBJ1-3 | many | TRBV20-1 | TGCAGTGCTGACCCGGGACTTTACTCTGGAAACACCATATATTTT | CSADPGLYSGNTIYF
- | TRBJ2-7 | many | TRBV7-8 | TGTGCCAGCAGTGTTCAGGGAACCTACGAGCAGTACTTC | CASSVQGTYEQYF
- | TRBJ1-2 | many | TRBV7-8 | TGTGCCAGCAGCTTAGGCGGTACAGGACCCTATGGCTACACCTTC | CASSLGGTGPYGYTF
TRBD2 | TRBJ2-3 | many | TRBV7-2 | TGTGCCAGCAGCCAAGGGACTAGACGTAGCACAGATACGCAGTATTTT | CASSQGTRRSTDTQYF
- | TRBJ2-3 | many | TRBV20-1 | TGCAGTGCTAGAGACAGGCAGAAAAGCACAGATACGCAGTATTTT | CSARDRQKSTDTQYF